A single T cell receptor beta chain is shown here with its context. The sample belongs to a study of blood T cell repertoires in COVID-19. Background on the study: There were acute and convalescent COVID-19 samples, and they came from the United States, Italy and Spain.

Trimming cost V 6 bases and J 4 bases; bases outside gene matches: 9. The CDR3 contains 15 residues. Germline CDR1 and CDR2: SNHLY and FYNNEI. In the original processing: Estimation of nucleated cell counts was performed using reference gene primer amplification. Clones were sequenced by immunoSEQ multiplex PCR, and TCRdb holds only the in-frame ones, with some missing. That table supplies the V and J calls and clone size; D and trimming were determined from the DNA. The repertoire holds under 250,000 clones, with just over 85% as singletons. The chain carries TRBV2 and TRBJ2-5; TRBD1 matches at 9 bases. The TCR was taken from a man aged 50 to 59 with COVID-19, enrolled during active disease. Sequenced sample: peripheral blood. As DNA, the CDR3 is TGTGCCAGCAGAGCGGACAGGGGCAAAGGAGAGACCCAGTACTTC. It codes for CASRADRGKGETQYF.